This TCR beta chain was sequenced during a study of cytomegalovirus exposure and HLA in healthy donors. Study-level findings and limits: HLA alleles were associated with 15,000 to 20,000 TCR beta sequences in a later analysis at 0.05 false discovery rate.

On this clone: Antigen: not known.

Healthy bone marrow donors made up the cohort. V was clipped by 5 bases and J by 3 bases, with 9 bases between them. The germline V gene encodes CDR1 MNHNY and CDR2 SVGAGI (reference sequence). The CDR3 totals 13 residues. 60 Vbeta and 13 Jbeta primers were used in PCR. Method: immunoSEQ multiplex PCR; TCRdb's copy keeps in-frame clones and lacks some. Among more than 75,000 clones listed, approximately 74% were seen once. This chain links TRBV6-6 with TRBJ2-3; D remains unclear. Sequenced: PBMCs. The receptor was isolated from a man between 35 and 55 years old in good health and CMV-seropositive. CDR3 DNA sequence: TGTGCCAGCAGTAAACCAGGTACAGATACGCAGTATTTT. The encoded protein is CASSKPGTDTQYF.